Presented here are 20 T cell receptor delta chains from one specimen sequenced in a study of delta chains in infants with herpesvirus infections. Reverse transcription of PBMC RNA used primers specific for the gamma and delta chains. TCRdb repeated clone calling on the RT-PCR reads with CATT. The sample contains about 1,400 delta-chain clones, 6.9% of which appear only once. Here the sequenced sample was peripheral blood, taken at time point 1 of longitudinal follow-up. The origin of the receptors is a human donor who was a Ugandan infant, either HIV-exposed or HIV-unexposed (not recorded which).

In the case of this clone: This may be a read error, as it is one base from a much larger clone. This chain links TRAV29/DV5 with TRDJ1; perhaps TRDD2 as D (6 bases). Trimming pared 3 bases from V and 0 bases from J, leaving 24 bases between. Per the germline V gene, CDR1 is NSMFDY and CDR2 is ISSIKDK. This CDR3 spans 18 amino acids. CDR3 region: CAAILPGGLEGYTDKLIF. CDR3 in DNA: TGTGCAGCAATCCTTCCCGGTGGACTGGAGGGGTACACCGATAAACTCATCTTT.

Sample share makes this clone large. The rearrangement links TRDV1 to TRDJ2, with 9 bases that match TRDD2. Germline CDR1 TSWWSYY, CDR2 QGS. This CDR3 region has 23 residues. The V and J ends lost 1 base and 6 bases, in that order; junction bases with no gene match: 27. The chain's CDR3 is CALGEPPPSYLRGPYGSAAQLFF. The CDR3 DNA reads TGTGCTCTTGGGGAACCTCCGCCTTCCTACCTGAGGGGACCTTACGGGTCGGCAGCACAACTCTTCTTT.

As for this clone: This may be a read error, as it is one base from a much larger clone. In the same sample, other DNA sequences code for this CDR3. This rearrangement joins TRDV1 to TRDJ1, with 8 bases lining up with TRDD3. The trim removed 2 bases at V and 11 bases at J, leaving 28 bases unmatched. Germline V lookup: CDR1 TSWWSYY, CDR2 QGS. The CDR3 is 20 residues long. DNA of the CDR3: TGTGCTCTTGGGGAATCTCCCCCGGAGCTTTCTGGGGGACACGAGGGGCAGCTCATCTTT. Its protein is CALGESPPELSGGHEGQLIF.

The chain employs TRDV1 and TRDJ1; TRDD3 agrees at 10 bases. Unmatched junction bases numbered 38, after V lost 0 bases and J lost 1 base. Germline assignment: CDR1 TSWWSYY and CDR2 QGS. There are 28 residues in the CDR3. CDR3 region: CALGELSLSPCTASPEYWGIVPTDKLIF. Written as DNA, the CDR3 is TGTGCTCTTGGGGAACTTTCCCTGTCGCCCTGCACAGCCTCACCCGAGTACTGGGGGATCGTCCCCACCGATAAACTCATCTTT.

This clone is large in the sample. This chain connects TRDV1 to TRDJ1, with a weak D call TRDD3 (9 bases). CDR3 length: 20 amino acids. The V and J ends lost 0 bases and 0 bases respectively, with 23 bases between them. The germline V gene has CDR1 TSWWSYY and CDR2 QGS. CDR3 in amino acids: CALGELPTSYGGYNTDKLIF. In DNA form, the CDR3 reads TGTGCTCTTGGGGAACTCCCCACTTCCTACGGGGGATACAACACCGATAAACTCATCTTT.

As regards this clone: A much larger clone differs by one base, so this may be a read error. The chain employs TRDV2 and TRDJ2; 11 positions match TRDD3. No J gene is reported in TCRdb; it was inferred here by comparing the DNA with germline. CDR1 and CDR2 (germline): GEAIGNYY, EKD. The CDR3 is 16 residues long. The CDR3 sequence: CACDRLGDTLTEQLFF. The CDR3 coding sequence is TGTGCCTGTGACCGTCTGGGGGATACCTTGACAGAACAACTCTTCTTT.

In this sample, this clone is medium-sized. V is TRDV1 and J is TRDJ3; D possibly uses TRDD2 or TRDD3 (5 bases each). Germline loops: CDR1 TSWWSYY, CDR2 QGS. The V and J ends lost 4 bases and 2 bases respectively, with 21 bases between them. The CDR3 runs to 20 residues. The DNA of the CDR3 is TGTGCTCTTGGGGCCCCGGGGCCTCCTAATACGCCCTGGGACACCCGACAGATGTTTTTC. Protein: CALGAPGPPNTPWDTRQMFF.

Within the sample, this clone is medium-sized. The chain combines TRDV1 with TRDJ1; 11 bases are shared with TRDD3. Germline trimming cut 2 bases from V and 2 bases from J; bases unmatched to any gene: 7. CDR1 is TSWWSYY and CDR2 is QGS in the germline V gene. This CDR3 contains 17 residues. CDR3 sequence reads: CALGEYTNWGITDKLIF. CDR3 bases: TGTGCTCTTGGGGAATATACGAACTGGGGGATAACCGATAAACTCATCTTT.

This clone qualifies as medium-sized. The rearrangement joins TRDV1 to TRDJ1, with 9 bases identical to TRDD3. J gave up 2 bases and V 2 bases, and 15 bases lay outside the gene matches. The germline CDR1 and CDR2 sequences are TSWWSYY and QGS. This CDR3 is built from 19 residues. This chain's CDR3 is CALGETGLLGDEGTDKLIF. Written as DNA, the CDR3 is TGTGCTCTTGGGGAAACGGGCCTGCTGGGGGATGAGGGTACCGATAAACTCATCTTT.

By sample fraction, this clone is medium-sized. The genes are TRDV1 and TRDJ1; D gene uncertain. The CDR3 is made up of 16 amino acids. Deletions cut 0 bases from V and 0 bases from J, with 11 bases between. Germline V CDR1 and CDR2: TSWWSYY, QGS. In DNA, the CDR3 is TGTGCTCTTGGGGAACTAGTGAGGATGTACACCGATAAACTCATCTTT. Translated, it gives CALGELVRMYTDKLIF.

This clone was picked up a small number of times. This may come from a read error, since a much larger clone is one base off. This chain links TRDV1 with TRDJ1; TRDD3 matches 12 bases. J was trimmed by 11 bases and V by 7 bases; bases with no gene match: 38. Germline V CDR1 and CDR2: TSWWSYY, QGS. The CDR3 is 23 residues long. The CDR3 sequence: CALEDAFPRLSKSRVLGDTLLIF. In nucleotides, the CDR3 is TGTGCTCTTGAGGACGCCTTCCCCCGATTATCCAAATCCAGAGTACTGGGGGATACCCTGCTCATCTTT.

On this clone itself: A read error is possible here, since a much larger clone lies one base away. V and J are TRDV1 and TRDJ1; tentative D call: TRDD3 (5 bases). No J segment appears in TCRdb, so it was assigned here by matching the sequence to germline. This CDR3 contains 15 residues. Germline CDR1 and CDR2: TSWWSYY and QGS. Here the CDR3 DNA reads TGTGCTCTTAGGGAGCCCGGGGGGCAGACCGATAAACTCATCTTT. This encodes CALREPGGQTDKLIF.

This clone is categorized as medium-sized. The chain combines TRDV1 with TRDJ1, with 10 bases lining up with TRDD3. Trimming took 5 bases from V and 3 from J; bases not matched to a gene: 24. The germline V gene has CDR1 TSWWSYY and CDR2 QGS. This CDR3 comprises 21 residues. CDR3 region: CALGPQPSYRGIRASSDKLIF. The CDR3 DNA is TGTGCTCTTGGGCCCCAACCATCCTACAGGGGGATACGGGCTTCGTCCGATAAACTCATCTTT.

This clone was found a few times. V usage is TRDV2 and J usage is TRDJ1; 8 bases fit TRDD3. No J segment appears in TCRdb, so it was assigned here by matching the sequence to germline. With V trimmed by 3 bases and J by 0 bases, 20 bases remained unmatched. CDR1 and CDR2 (germline): GEAIGNYY, EKD. The CDR3 contains 20 residues. CDR3 region: CACDPIRHGGSHRYTDKLIF. The CDR3 DNA is TGTGCCTGTGACCCGATTCGACATGGGGGATCCCACAGGTACACCGATAAACTCATCTTT.

By proportion, this clone is medium-sized. The CDR3, as DNA: TGTGCCTGTGACACGGCTTGGGTCTCCTGGGACACCCGACAGATGTTTTTC. This translates into CACDTAWVSWDTRQMFF. The chain is built from TRDV2 and TRDJ3, with no clear D. V shed 1 base and J shed 0 bases, with 9 bases lying between them. CDR1 and CDR2 (germline): GEAIGNYY, EKD. This CDR3 is 17 amino acids long.

The V gene lacks a call, and TRDJ1 is the J gene; TRDD3 is taken as the D call from the table, unchecked against the DNA. The CDR3 totals 18 residues. The chain's CDR3 is CALSRPTLGTGGYSRLIF. The CDR3 DNA is TGTGCTCTGAGTAGGCCTACACTCGGTACTGGGGGATACTCGAGACTCATCTTT.

This clone was counted between two and nine times. Distinct nucleotide sequences in the sample also encode this CDR3. J is TRDJ1 and V is TRDV1; possibly TRDD3 for D (5 bases). Germline CDR1 is TSWWSYY and CDR2 is QGS. This CDR3 is built from 16 residues. The germline V and J ends were trimmed by 3 bases and 4 bases, with 18 bases remaining between them. In DNA, the CDR3 is TGTGCTCTTGGGGACCCTCAAGGATATGCAATCGATAAACTCATCTTT. This translates into CALGDPQGYAIDKLIF.

This clone is judged medium-sized. This chain joins TRDV2 and TRDJ1; 9 nucleotides align to TRDD3. This CDR3 is built from 15 residues. From germline, CDR1 is GEAIGNYY and CDR2 EKD. The V and J ends lost 3 bases and 4 bases, in that order; junction bases with no gene match: 8. The CDR3 protein is CACDSYWGNDDKLIF. The CDR3 nucleotides read TGTGCCTGTGACTCTTACTGGGGGAATGACGATAAACTCATCTTT.

This clone came up a few times. The V and J genes are TRDV1 and TRDJ1, with 10 nucleotides matching TRDD3. The CDR3 contains 25 residues. With V trimmed by 4 bases and J by 10 bases, 42 bases remained unmatched. Germline CDR1 is TSWWSYY and CDR2 is QGS. In DNA form, the CDR3 reads TGTGCTCTTGGGGCTCGAACCCCCTTCCTCCATCTGGGGGATATATCCGGGAGATCCTCGATACCACTCATCTTT. Residues: CALGARTPFLHLGDISGRSSIPLIF.

Relative to its sample, this clone is medium-sized. This rearrangement joins TRDV2 to TRDJ2; 10 nucleotides line up with TRDD3. The CDR3 spans 17 residues. The germline V gene encodes CDR1 GEAIGNYY and CDR2 EKD. The trim removed 0 bases at V and 0 bases at J, leaving 3 bases unmatched. The CDR3 DNA follows: TGTGCCTGTGACACCAACTGGGGGATCTCTTTGACAGCACAACTCTTCTTT. Amino acids: CACDTNWGISLTAQLFF.